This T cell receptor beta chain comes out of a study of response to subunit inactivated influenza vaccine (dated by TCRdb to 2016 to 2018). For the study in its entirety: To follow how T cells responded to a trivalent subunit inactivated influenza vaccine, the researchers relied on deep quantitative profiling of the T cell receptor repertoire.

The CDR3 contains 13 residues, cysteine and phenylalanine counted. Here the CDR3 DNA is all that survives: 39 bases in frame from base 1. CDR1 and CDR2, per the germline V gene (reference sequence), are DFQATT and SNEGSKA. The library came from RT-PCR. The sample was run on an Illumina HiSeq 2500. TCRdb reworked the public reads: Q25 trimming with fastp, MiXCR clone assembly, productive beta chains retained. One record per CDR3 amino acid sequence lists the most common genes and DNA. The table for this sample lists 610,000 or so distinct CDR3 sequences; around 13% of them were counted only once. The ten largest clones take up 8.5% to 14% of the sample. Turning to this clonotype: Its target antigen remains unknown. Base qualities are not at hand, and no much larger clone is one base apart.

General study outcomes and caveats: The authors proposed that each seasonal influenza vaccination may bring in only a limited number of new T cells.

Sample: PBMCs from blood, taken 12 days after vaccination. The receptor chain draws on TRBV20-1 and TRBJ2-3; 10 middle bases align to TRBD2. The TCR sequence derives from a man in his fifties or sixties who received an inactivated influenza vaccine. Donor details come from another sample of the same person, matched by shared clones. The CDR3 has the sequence CRGAGGHADTQYF. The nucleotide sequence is TGCAGGGGAGCGGGGGGGCATGCAGATACGCAGTATTTT.